A selection of T cell receptor beta chains follows, all from one sample in a study of blood T cell repertoires in COVID-19. The table came from immunoSEQ multiplex PCR; TCRdb's copy has only in-frame clones and leaves some out. This sample yields about 180,000 clones, of which about 88% are seen a single time; roughly 2.9% belongs to the top ten. Sequenced material: peripheral blood. These receptors came from a woman aged 30 to 39 with active or convalescent COVID-19. Both conserved end residues are part of each CDR3. D genes are given only for firm matches. Expanded clones are given a class, and other clones once, few, many or no size at all.

J	D	size	V	DNA	CDR3
TRBJ1-5	.	.	TRBV21-1	TGTGCCAGCGGAATTACAGGGCTGCGCAATCAGCCCCAGCATTTT	CASGITGLRNQPQHF
TRBJ2-2	.	.	TRBV5-4	TGTGCCAGCAGCTTGACTAGGAACACCGGGGAGCTGTTTTTT	CASSLTRNTGELFF
TRBJ1-2	.	few	TRBV20-1	TGCAGCGTGGACACCCTCTATGGCTACACCTTC	CSVDTLYGYTF
TRBJ1-3	TRBD1	once	TRBV28	TGTGCCAGCAGCGACAGGGGGCCTGGAAACACCATATATTTT	CASSDRGPGNTIYF
TRBJ2-1	.	.	TRBV2	TGTGCCAGCAGTGAAGGTAGCTTCTCCTACAATGAGCAGTTCTTC	CASSEGSFSYNEQFF
TRBJ2-5	.	.	TRBV2	TGTGCCAGCAAGCCTGGAGGAGAGACCCAGTACTTC	CASKPGGETQYF
TRBJ2-3	.	.	TRBV6-4	TGTGCCAGCAGTGTTTTGGGGCAGGCAGATACGCAGTATTTT	CASSVLGQADTQYF
TRBJ2-7	TRBD2	.	TRBV6-2/TRBV6-3	TGTGCCAGCAGTACCACGCCCTGGACTAGCGGGAGCTCCTACGAGCAGTACTTC	CASSTTPWTSGSSYEQYF
TRBJ2-2	TRBD1	few	TRBV19	TGTGCCAGTACCCCAGGAACAGGGGGGACCGGGGAGCTGTTTTTT	CASTPGTGGTGELFF
TRBJ2-6	.	.	TRBV29-1	TGCAGCGCCCCCCTCCGGGGGAATAGCTCTGGGGCCAACGTCCTGACTTTC	CSAPLRGNSSGANVLTF
TRBJ2-7	.	once	TRBV19	TGTGCCAGTAGTAGTTTGGGCAGGGACTCGACCTACGAGCAGTACTTC	CASSSLGRDSTYEQYF
TRBJ2-5	TRBD2	.	TRBV10-3	TGTGCCATCCGCGCCGGGACTAGCGGGGGGGGATCTGGGGAGACCCAGTACTTC	CAIRAGTSGGGSGETQYF
TRBJ1-2	.	.	TRBV3-1/TRBV3-2	TGTGCCAGCAGCCAACCCAGGGGACCCGATAACTATGGCTACACCTTC	CASSQPRGPDNYGYTF
TRBJ2-7	TRBD1	.	TRBV10-2	TGCGCCAGCAGACGGACAGGGCAGGGCGAGCAGTACTTC	CASRRTGQGEQYF
TRBJ2-3	TRBD2	.	TRBV6-5	TGTGCCAGCAGCCTGACTAGCGGGGGCCGAGATACGCAGTATTTT	CASSLTSGGRDTQYF
TRBJ1-2	.	.	TRBV7-8	TGTGCCAGCAGCCCGGGACAAGGGATGGCCTACACCTTC	CASSPGQGMAYTF
TRBJ1-1	.	.	TRBV29-1	TGCAGCGTTGAAGATTGGAGGTTGGACACTGAAGCTTTCTTT	CSVEDWRLDTEAFF
TRBJ2-2	.	.	TRBV11-3	TGTGCCAGCAGCCGCTTCGGGGGAGAGAACACCGGGGAGCTGTTTTTT	CASSRFGGENTGELFF
TRBJ1-1	.	.	TRBV29-1	TGCAGCGTTGAAAGGGGTTCTGAAGCTTTCTTT	CSVERGSEAFF
TRBJ1-1	.	.	TRBV28	TGTGCCAGCAGTTCCCCCCGGCGGGGGGTGAGGACTGAAGCTTTCTTT	CASSSPRRGVRTEAFF
TRBJ1-6	TRBD1	.	TRBV7-9	TGTGCCAGCAGCTTAGGTACAGGGGTAGCTTCACCCCTCCACTTT	CASSLGTGVASPLHF
TRBJ1-5	.	.	TRBV6-5	TGTTCCTCGGGCAGGGGCGCAGATCAGCCCCAGCATTTT	CSSGRGADQPQHF
TRBJ2-1	TRBD2	.	TRBV2	TGTGCCAGCAGTGCTCGGACTAGCGGTTACAATGAGCAGTTCTTC	CASSARTSGYNEQFF
TRBJ1-2	.	.	TRBV4-1	TGCGCCAGCAGCCCAACCGGCAGGGCTAACTATGGCTACACCTTC	CASSPTGRANYGYTF
TRBJ2-3	TRBD2	once	TRBV11-2	TGTGCCAGCAGCTTAGTGCGGGGGTCAGATACGCAGTATTTT	CASSLVRGSDTQYF
TRBJ2-1	.	.	TRBV6-5	TGTGCCAGCAACCTGGGAAGGGGCTATGAGCAGTTCTTC	CASNLGRGYEQFF
TRBJ2-1	TRBD2	.	TRBV29-1	TGCAGCGTTCGGACTAGCGGGATATACAATGAGCAGTTCTTC	CSVRTSGIYNEQFF
TRBJ1-1	.	.	TRBV19	TGTGCCATCTTATATGGAAAAGGAGTGAACACTGAAGCTTTCTTT	CAILYGKGVNTEAFF
TRBJ1-6	TRBD1	once	TRBV28	TGTGCCAGCAGTTTATTGACCAGGGGGACCTATAATTCACCCCTCCACTTT	CASSLLTRGTYNSPLHF
TRBJ1-1	.	.	TRBV11-2	TGTGCCAGCAGCTTAGATAGTAGTGACACTGAAGCTTTCTTT	CASSLDSSDTEAFF
TRBJ1-2	.	.	TRBV19	TGTGCCAGTAGTGACCGGGGAGGGGATGATGGCTACACCTTC	CASSDRGGDDGYTF
TRBJ2-7	TRBD2	.	TRBV2	TGTGCCAGCAGTGAAAGGGCTAGCGGGGGGCCCCTCCTACTACACGAGCAGTACTTC	CASSERASGGPLLLHEQYF
TRBJ1-5	.	.	TRBV3-1/TRBV3-2	TGTGCCAGCAGCCCTAAGGACAGCCGATATAGCAATCAGCCCCAGCATTTT	CASSPKDSRYSNQPQHF
TRBJ2-3	TRBD2	.	TRBV5-1	TGCGCCAGCAGCCGGACTAGCGGGACAGATACGCAGTATTTT	CASSRTSGTDTQYF
TRBJ1-1	.	.	TRBV12-3/TRBV12-4	TGTGCCAGCAGTTTGCATCCCGGGACAGAAGCTTTCTTT	CASSLHPGTEAFF
TRBJ2-2	TRBD1	.	TRBV4-2	TGTGCCAGCAGCCAACGGACAGGGGGAACCGGGGAGCTGTTTTTT	CASSQRTGGTGELFF